Each of the 20 T cell receptor beta chains below was sequenced from the same sample in a study of identical twins. TCRdb processed the 5' RACE reads anew with MiXCR; each CDR3 protein has one entry. The sample holds under 800,000 distinct CDR3 sequences, over 20% seen once. In addition, the sample was reused for a study of T cells expressing NK-cell markers.

The sample consisted of PBMCs. These receptors all come from a woman aged 18-30 years in good health.

This rearrangement joins TRBV12-3 or TRBV12-4 to TRBJ2-7; tentatively, D is TRBD1 (6 bases). This CDR3 region has 13 residues. Between the trimmed V and J ends, which lost 7 bases and 3 bases, there was a span of 13 bases. The chain's CDR3 is CASKQGERYEQYF. CDR3 DNA sequence: TGTGCCAGCAAACAGGGAGAGCGCTACGAGCAGTACTTC.

This sequence joins TRBV28 and TRBJ2-3; tentatively, D is TRBD1 or TRBD2 (5 bases each). Germline V lookup: CDR1 MDHEN, CDR2 SYDVKM. V was shortened by 5 bases and J by 4 bases, with 16 bases between the two germline ends. The CDR3 is 15 residues long. The CDR3 DNA reads as TGTGCCAGCAGTGCGGCTAGCCAAGGGGCAGATACGCAGTATTTT. This encodes CASSAASQGADTQYF.

The chain combines TRBV29-1 with TRBJ2-7; no clear D. Germline loops: CDR1 SQVTM, CDR2 ANQGSEA. Trimming removed 0 bases from V and 7 bases from J, with 10 bases in between. The CDR3 loop spans 12 amino acids. The CDR3 nucleotides are TGCAGCGTTGAAGATTCGGTCGGAGAGCAGTACTTC. Protein product: CSVEDSVGEQYF.

V usage is TRBV6-1 and J usage is TRBJ2-1; D possibly corresponds to TRBD2 (5 bases). The CDR3 has 16 amino acids. Germline V CDR1 and CDR2: MNHNS, SASEGT. V shed 7 bases and J shed 7 bases, with 23 bases lying between them. The CDR3 nucleotides read TGTGCCAGCAATCCACGGGGTCAAGCCCTAAGGAATGAGCAGTTCTTC. This gives the protein CASNPRGQALRNEQFF.

In its sample, this clonotype was seen a few times. The chain combines TRBV12-3 or TRBV12-4 with TRBJ2-3; 7 bases map to TRBD1. This CDR3 region has 17 residues. J lost 1 base, V lost 3 bases, and 10 bases had no gene match. In DNA form, the CDR3 reads TGTGCCAGCAGTTTGGAGTTGGGGACAGTCCGCACAGATACGCAGTATTTT. The encoded protein is CASSLELGTVRTDTQYF.

Concerning this clonotype itself: The final CDR3 position lacks the conserved phenylalanine or tryptophan, pointing to a likely read error. V is TRBV11-3 and J is TRBJ2-5; D possibly corresponds to TRBD2 (5 bases). V was trimmed by 1 base and J by 2 bases, leaving 11 bases between them. In germline, CDR1 is SGHNT, CDR2 YENEEA. This CDR3 has 15 residues. The CDR3 coding sequence is TGTGCCAGCAGCTTAGCTCTTACTAGGCAAGAGACCCAGTACCTC. Protein sequence: CASSLALTRQETQYL.

The rearrangement uses TRBV12-3 or TRBV12-4 and TRBJ2-3; TRBD1 is a possible D gene (5 bases). The V and J ends lost 3 bases and 2 bases respectively, with 12 bases between them. The CDR3 sequence is 15 residues long. CDR3 DNA: TGTGCCAGCAGTTTTCAGGGCAGGCACACAGATACGCAGTATTTT. Translating gives CASSFQGRHTDTQYF.

DNA for the CDR3: TGTGCCAGCAGCTTAGACGGAGAGGAGACAGATACGCAGTATTTT. Translated: CASSLDGEETDTQYF. The chain couples TRBV11-3 to TRBJ2-3; D not certain. Trimming shortened V by 0 bases and J by 3 bases, and 10 bases separated the two germline ends. CDR1 and CDR2 (germline): SGHNT, YENEEA. The CDR3 runs to 15 residues.

This clonotype has a handful of counts. V gene TRBV7-8 combines with J gene TRBJ2-1; D is unresolved. Looked up from germline, CDR1 is SGHVS and CDR2 is FQNEAQ. V lost 5 bases and J 3 bases, leaving 11 bases between the germline ends. The CDR3 loop spans 14 amino acids. The DNA for the CDR3 is TGTGCCAGCAGCCTCCCGGGTAACTACAATGAGCAGTTCTTC. Protein: CASSLPGNYNEQFF.

The V gene is TRBV7-2, the J gene TRBJ2-2, with 8 bases that match TRBD2. Germline V gene sequence: CDR1 SGHTA, CDR2 FQGNSA. J lost 4 bases, V lost 1 base, and 5 bases had no gene match. The CDR3 is 16 residues long. The CDR3 spells CASSLEKLAVTGELFF. Here the CDR3 DNA reads TGTGCCAGCAGCTTAGAAAAACTAGCGGTCACCGGGGAGCTGTTTTTT.

The sample holds many counts of this clonotype. The J gene is TRBJ2-2, the V gene TRBV27; D might be TRBD1 (5 bases). The CDR3 contains 14 residues. Germline CDR1 MNHEY, CDR2 SMNVEV (reference sequence). Trimming cost V 1 base and J 4 bases, with 7 bases left between them. CDR3 nucleotide sequence: TGTGCCAGCAGTTTATTTCAGGGCACCGGGGAGCTGTTTTTT. Translation gives CASSLFQGTGELFF.

This clonotype has a handful of counts. The chain uses TRBV7-2 and TRBJ1-2; D gene ambiguous. The CDR3 has 13 amino acids. Trimming pared 5 bases from V and 3 bases from J, leaving 10 bases between. Germline V gene data show CDR1 as SGHTA and CDR2 as FQGNSA. In nucleotides, the CDR3 is TGTGCCAGCAGCCATGAGTTTCACTATGGCTACACCTTC. Protein sequence: CASSHEFHYGYTF.

This clonotype was recorded many times. The chain couples TRBV20-1 to TRBJ1-2; TRBD1 matches 8 bases. CDR1 DFQATT and CDR2 SNEGSKA come from the germline V gene (reference sequence). The length of the CDR3 is 12 residues. V was clipped by 6 bases and J by 5 bases; unmatched bases: 5. The CDR3 nucleotides are TGCAGTGCGACAGGGGTGCAGTATGGCTACACCTTC. Protein: CSATGVQYGYTF.

The chain is built from TRBV20-1 and TRBJ2-1, with D unresolved. The CDR3 has 15 amino acids. Germline CDR1 reads DFQATT; CDR2 reads SNEGSKA (reference sequence). V was shortened by 0 bases and J by 6 bases, with 15 bases between the two germline ends. This chain's CDR3 is CSARDRRLGTNEQFF. The CDR3 nucleotides are TGCAGTGCTAGAGATAGGCGTCTGGGAACCAATGAGCAGTTCTTC.

This sequence joins TRBV10-1 and TRBJ2-7; 7 bases agree with TRBD2. Germline assignment: CDR1 WNHNN and CDR2 SYGVQD (reference sequence). V was pared by 4 bases and J by 7 bases, with 7 bases of the junction left unmatched. The CDR3 runs to 13 residues. The CDR3 loop reads CASSGAVGGEQYF. The DNA for the CDR3 is TGCGCCAGCAGTGGAGCGGTGGGAGGGGAGCAGTACTTC.

V and J are TRBV20-1 and TRBJ2-5; 8 nucleotides match TRBD2. The junction had 19 bases not matched to a gene; V was cut back by 8 bases and J by 5 bases. The germline V gene encodes CDR1 DFQATT and CDR2 SNEGSKA (reference sequence). CDR3 size: 16 residues. The DNA for the CDR3 is TGCAGTCGACCCGGGGGGGGAGGAGGAGTTGGGGAGACCCAGTACTTC. It translates to CSRPGGGGGVGETQYF.

This clonotype came up many times. The chain combines TRBV27 with TRBJ2-7; TRBD1 matches 9 bases. The CDR3 has 15 residues. Germline V gene data show CDR1 as MNHEY and CDR2 as SMNVEV (reference sequence). V was clipped by 2 bases and J by 3 bases; unmatched bases: 5. CDR3 coding DNA: TGTGCCAGCAGTTTAAGGGACAGGGCCTTCTACGAGCAGTACTTC. This gives the protein CASSLRDRAFYEQYF.

This clonotype was observed many times. For the CDR3, the DNA is TGCAGTGCCCCGGACAGGGGAAGCACCCAGTACTTC. Its protein is CSAPDRGSTQYF. The rearrangement links TRBV20-1 to TRBJ2-5, with 9 bases identical to TRBD1. The CDR3 contains 12 residues. V lost 6 bases, J lost 8 bases, and 7 bases stayed unmatched. Germline CDR1 reads DFQATT; CDR2 reads SNEGSKA (reference sequence).

This sequence joins TRBV9 and TRBJ2-2; the match to TRBD2 covers 7 bases. The CDR3 runs to 14 residues. V lost 5 bases and J lost 0; bases outside the gene matches: 1. Germline CDR1 SGDLS, CDR2 YYNGEE. The CDR3 is CASRGGTNTGELFF. The CDR3, as DNA: TGTGCCAGCAGGGGGGGGACGAACACCGGGGAGCTGTTTTTT.

This clonotype came up once. The genes are TRBV4-3 and TRBJ2-7, with TRBD1 matching 9 bases. This CDR3 spans 16 amino acids. Unmatched junction bases numbered 7, after V lost 2 bases and J lost 2 bases. Germline V gene sequence: CDR1 LGHNA, CDR2 YSLEER. Here the CDR3 DNA reads TGCGCCAGCAGCCAATCTCCGGGACAGGGACCCTACGAGCAGTACTTC. Its translation: CASSQSPGQGPYEQYF.